This section outlines one T cell receptor beta chain sequence together with its context. This clonotype was observed many times. This receptor's antigen is unknown. No base quality information exists; no much larger clone differs at one position. These data belong to a study of glioma-infiltrating T cells (dated by TCRdb to the mid-2010s). Concerning the study at large: TCR alpha- and beta-chain repertoires were sequenced from glioma tissue, non-neoplastic brain tissue and matched peripheral blood mononuclear cells. To measure divergence between tissue and blood T-cell populations, each tissue-infiltrating repertoire was compared with the peripheral blood repertoire of the same patient. The paired cohort was made up of three low-grade glioma patients, several primary glioblastoma patients and three non-glioma patients who contributed non-neoplastic brain tissue. Broader findings and caveats from the paper: Small numbers underpinned the group comparisons: 7 to 9 glioblastoma patients, three low-grade glioma patients and three non-neoplastic patients. In non-neoplastic patients, VJ-independent divergence between tissue and blood fell below expectation, whereas in all gliomas, and especially in low-grade gliomas, the divergence rose above expectation. Very few CDR3 sequences were found to be shared between tissue and blood, and this scarcity was attributed to high CDR3 diversity and limited sampling.

TCR alpha and beta CDR3 regions were amplified with the iRepertoire nested amplicon-rescue multiplex PCR (arm-PCR) platform from RNA. One-step reverse transcription and amplification used about 85-450 ng of tissue mRNA or PBMC total RNA as input. Following bead purification, Illumina adapters were added through a secondary multiplex PCR, and the libraries were then gel-purified between 200 and 400 bp. The libraries contained internal 6-nucleotide barcodes that were used for demultiplexing. Sequencing of libraries was performed on an Illumina MiSeq with 2x220 or 2x250 nucleotide paired-end reads. The authors' analysis ran thus. Paired reads were merged with FLASH 1.2.11 and aligned to the GRCh37 human genome with BWA-MEM before extracting TRA and TRB reads. An IMGT-derived reference of cassette sequences and CDR3 motifs, with pseudogenes included, was used for V and J assignment. Three-frame translation of reads was performed, and productive CDR3s were defined as those with a C...FGXG motif and no stop codons. Clonotypes were defined as unique combinations of V-J cassette pair and CDR3 amino acid sequence. Hamming distance filtering was applied to reads, with thresholds set by the sequence error rate of each sample in mapped regions. Starting from the raw public reads, TCRdb applied fastp trimming at Q25, assembled clones with MiXCR and retained in-frame beta chains. Every distinct CDR3 protein forms one entry, paired with its most common genes and DNA. TCRdb assigned the V and J calls; the authors' analysis was not used. The sample table records around 150,000 distinct CDR3 sequences; about 39% of these occur just once. In total, the top ten clones hold about a fifth of the sample.

CDR1 MDHEN and CDR2 SYDVKM are derived from the germline V gene. V is pared back by 8 bases and J by 0 bases, with 11 bases lying between the germline termini. The CDR3 holds 14 amino acids from the cysteine to the phenylalanine. Only the CDR3 DNA is retained, 42 bases long and in frame from the first base. This TCR derives from a human donor with low-grade glioma or glioblastoma, undergoing nonglioma brain surgery, or in good health (not recorded which). Sequenced: glioma tissue, nonneoplastic brain tissue, or PBMCs (not recorded which). In this chain, TRBV28 is recombined with TRBJ1-3; TRBD1 might be the D gene, on 5 matching bases. The CDR3 protein sequence reads: CASRLGGSGNTIYF. The sequence in DNA is TGTGCCAGCCGCCTGGGGGGCTCTGGAAACACCATATATTTT.